This passage covers 7 T cell receptor beta chains from one sample sequenced in a study of CD8 T cells in ankylosing spondylitis. Each CDR3 protein gets one entry after TCRdb re-called the 5' RACE reads with MiXCR. This table holds 150,000 to 200,000 distinct CDR3 sequences, over 10% found once. Sequenced: blood, either unsorted or a sorted T cell fraction (not recorded which). All receptors come from a female donor with ankylosing spondylitis or in good health (not recorded which).

The sample holds a few counts of this clonotype. The junction departs from germline at one end; a sequencing error may be responsible. The chain is built from TRBV7-2 and TRBJ1-2, with D perhaps TRBD1 (5 bases). Germline V gene lookup returns CDR1 SGHTA and CDR2 FQGNSA. This CDR3 has 14 amino acids. CDR3 residues: CAGSFLAGGGGYTF. The CDR3 coding sequence is TGTGCCGGCAGCTTTCTCGCCGGGGGGGGAGGCTACACCTTC.

This clonotype has only a few counts. The chain has TRBV6-1 and TRBJ2-7, with 9 bases lining up with TRBD2. Trimming cost V 7 bases and J 8 bases; bases outside gene matches: 12. This CDR3 region has 14 residues. Germline CDR1 MNHNS, CDR2 SASEGT. CDR3 sequence (DNA): TGTGCCAGCAATACGGGAACAGCGGGAGGCCAGCAGTACTTC. This translates into CASNTGTAGGQQYF.

This clonotype was detected many times. The V gene is TRBV29-1, the J gene TRBJ2-4; tentatively, D is TRBD2 (6 bases). The CDR3 consists of 11 residues. Germline V gene sequence: CDR1 SQVTM, CDR2 ANQGSEA. This chain's CDR3 is CSSSEQNIQYF. The CDR3 bases are TGCTCGTCTAGCGAGCAAAACATTCAGTACTTC.

This clonotype was counted many times. The rearrangement uses TRBV2 and TRBJ2-7; 8 nucleotides align to TRBD1. The CDR3 has 12 residues. V lost 7 bases and J lost 6; bases outside the gene matches: 5. Germline V lookup: CDR1 SNHLY, CDR2 FYNNEI. CDR3: CASMGTGGEQYF. The CDR3 nucleotides read TGTGCCAGCATGGGGACAGGAGGCGAGCAGTACTTC.

This clonotype showed up just a few times. The chain employs TRBV18 and TRBJ1-6, with D perhaps TRBD1 (6 bases). The CDR3 length is 17 residues. Per the germline V gene, CDR1 is KGHSH and CDR2 is LQKENI. V lost 8 bases and J 9 bases, leaving 26 bases between the germline ends. CDR3 nucleotides: TGTGCCAGCAGGAACTTTAACGGGGGCGGGCCCGCTTCACCCCTCCACTTT. Amino acids: CASRNFNGGGPASPLHF.

This clonotype was observed at least ten times. The V call is TRBV5-6, the J call TRBJ1-1; the D is unclear. Germline V gene data show CDR1 as SGHDT and CDR2 as YYEEEE. Trimming stripped 4 bases from V and 0 bases from J, with 10 bases between. The CDR3 consists of 14 residues. This chain's CDR3 is CASSGNTVNTEAFF. CDR3 nucleotides: TGTGCCAGCAGCGGGAACACGGTGAACACTGAAGCTTTCTTT.

This clonotype was recorded at least ten times. The chain recombines TRBV6-4 with TRBJ2-2; 7 positions match TRBD1. The V and J ends lost 5 bases and 4 bases, in that order; junction bases with no gene match: 10. Germline CDR1 and CDR2: MRHNA and SNTAGT. There are 16 residues in the CDR3. CDR3 DNA sequence: TGTGCCAGCAGTCCAACAGGGGAGCGTACCACCGGGGAGCTGTTTTTT. Translation: CASSPTGERTTGELFF.